The rows below give T cell receptor beta chains drawn from one sample of a study of T cell responses to AZD1222 COVID-19 vaccine. TCRdb's copy holds only in-frame clones and misses some; the assay was immunoSEQ multiplex PCR. The sample has 100,000 to 150,000 clones; about 89% are singletons. This specimen consisted of peripheral blood, obtained on day 0 of AZD1222 vaccination. All receptors derive from an adult in good health. Each CDR3 is given with its conserved first and last residue. A D gene is named only where the DNA matches it firmly. For some rows the clone size is stated as once, few or many, or as a class when expanded; others skip it.

cdr3_nt: TGTGCCAGCAGTGAGTGGGGGGCAGGGGGCGCAGGCTACACCTTC; cdr3_aa: CASSEWGAGGAGYTF; clone_size: -; d_call: TRBD1; j_call: TRBJ1-2; v_call: TRBV6-1
cdr3_nt: TGTGCCAGCTCTCGTGCTAGCAGTCGAATCTACAATGAGCAGTTCTTC; cdr3_aa: CASSRASSRIYNEQFF; clone_size: -; d_call: -; j_call: TRBJ2-1; v_call: TRBV27
cdr3_nt: TGCGCCAGCAGCCGAGATGGACTACAAGAGACCCAGTACTTC; cdr3_aa: CASSRDGLQETQYF; clone_size: -; d_call: -; j_call: TRBJ2-5; v_call: TRBV4-1
cdr3_nt: TGTGCCAGCGAAGAACAGGGGTGGTCAGATACGCAGTATTTT; cdr3_aa: CASEEQGWSDTQYF; clone_size: -; d_call: TRBD1; j_call: TRBJ2-3; v_call: TRBV2
cdr3_nt: TGTGCCAGCAGCCTTCAATACGAGCAGTACTTC; cdr3_aa: CASSLQYEQYF; clone_size: -; d_call: -; j_call: TRBJ2-7; v_call: TRBV28
cdr3_nt: TGTGCCAGCAGCGATTCTGTTGGCTACACCTTC; cdr3_aa: CASSDSVGYTF; clone_size: -; d_call: -; j_call: TRBJ1-2; v_call: TRBV7-9
cdr3_nt: TGTGCCAGCAGTTACTCGACGCAGGGCAATTCACCCCTCCACTTT; cdr3_aa: CASSYSTQGNSPLHF; clone_size: -; d_call: -; j_call: TRBJ1-6; v_call: TRBV6-5
cdr3_nt: TGTGCCAGCAGCCCCAGTAGGGACACTGAAGCTTTCTTT; cdr3_aa: CASSPSRDTEAFF; clone_size: once; d_call: -; j_call: TRBJ1-1; v_call: TRBV7-2
cdr3_nt: TGCGCCAGCAGACCATCCGGACAGACCCACGAGCAGTACTTC; cdr3_aa: CASRPSGQTHEQYF; clone_size: -; d_call: -; j_call: TRBJ2-7; v_call: TRBV5-1
cdr3_nt: TGTGCCAGCAGTTTGATAAACAGGGCCTACAATGAGCAGTTCTTC; cdr3_aa: CASSLINRAYNEQFF; clone_size: -; d_call: -; j_call: TRBJ2-1; v_call: TRBV28
cdr3_nt: TGCGCCAGCAGATCGGGGCTCGTCATGAACACTGAAGCTTTCTTT; cdr3_aa: CASRSGLVMNTEAFF; clone_size: -; d_call: -; j_call: TRBJ1-1; v_call: TRBV10-1
cdr3_nt: TGCAGCGTTGAAGGTGCTCCGGGGACTAACTATGGCTACACCTTC; cdr3_aa: CSVEGAPGTNYGYTF; clone_size: few; d_call: -; j_call: TRBJ1-2; v_call: TRBV29-1
cdr3_nt: TGTGCCAGCTCACCCCTTTTCTTGGGGGGAAGGGATTCACCCCTCCACTTT; cdr3_aa: CASSPLFLGGRDSPLHF; clone_size: -; d_call: -; j_call: TRBJ1-6; v_call: TRBV18
cdr3_nt: TGTGCCAGCAGCCATAACCCAGGCCCGGAAAAACTGTTTTTT; cdr3_aa: CASSHNPGPEKLFF; clone_size: -; d_call: -; j_call: TRBJ1-4; v_call: TRBV3-1/TRBV3-2
cdr3_nt: TGTGCCAGCAGCCAGTTTGTAGGGGCTAGCGGGAGTACCAATGAGCAGTTCTTC; cdr3_aa: CASSQFVGASGSTNEQFF; clone_size: -; d_call: TRBD2; j_call: TRBJ2-1; v_call: TRBV3-1/TRBV3-2
cdr3_nt: TGTGCCAAGCGGGGACAGGGCGATGGCTACACCTTC; cdr3_aa: CAKRGQGDGYTF; clone_size: -; d_call: TRBD1; j_call: TRBJ1-2; v_call: TRBV2
cdr3_nt: TGTGCCAGCAGCCACCGAAAACTGGGGGCCTCTGGAAACACCATATATTTT; cdr3_aa: CASSHRKLGASGNTIYF; clone_size: -; d_call: -; j_call: TRBJ1-3; v_call: TRBV14
cdr3_nt: TGTGCCAGTACCAGGACAGGGGGCGTCGATCAGCCCCAGCATTTT; cdr3_aa: CASTRTGGVDQPQHF; clone_size: -; d_call: TRBD1; j_call: TRBJ1-5; v_call: TRBV19
cdr3_nt: TGTGCCAGCAGTTTTTGGGGGCAGAACACCGGGGAGCTGTTTTTT; cdr3_aa: CASSFWGQNTGELFF; clone_size: -; d_call: -; j_call: TRBJ2-2; v_call: TRBV28
cdr3_nt: TGTGCCAGCAGACCTCACTCCTACGAGCAGTACTTC; cdr3_aa: CASRPHSYEQYF; clone_size: few; d_call: -; j_call: TRBJ2-7; v_call: TRBV2
cdr3_nt: TGTGCCAGCAGTATGACAGAGTCTGGAAACACCATATATTTT; cdr3_aa: CASSMTESGNTIYF; clone_size: -; d_call: -; j_call: TRBJ1-3; v_call: TRBV6-5
cdr3_nt: TGTGCTAGTGGTTCCCTGACAGGGCGCGAGCAGTACTTC; cdr3_aa: CASGSLTGREQYF; clone_size: -; d_call: TRBD1; j_call: TRBJ2-7; v_call: TRBV12-5
cdr3_nt: TGTGCCACCTCGCCGACCTCTGGGGCCAACGTCCTGACTTTC; cdr3_aa: CATSPTSGANVLTF; clone_size: -; d_call: -; j_call: TRBJ2-6; v_call: TRBV15
cdr3_nt: TGTGCCAGCAGCTTTGGGGCGTTTCAGCCCCAGCATTTT; cdr3_aa: CASSFGAFQPQHF; clone_size: -; d_call: -; j_call: TRBJ1-5; v_call: TRBV7-8
cdr3_nt: TGTGCCAGCAGTGAAAATTTCGGACCCAACTTGTATGGCTACACCTTC; cdr3_aa: CASSENFGPNLYGYTF; clone_size: -; d_call: -; j_call: TRBJ1-2; v_call: TRBV2
cdr3_nt: TGTGCCAGCAGCCAAGATGGCCGCTGGGCTTTCTTT; cdr3_aa: CASSQDGRWAFF; clone_size: -; d_call: -; j_call: TRBJ1-1; v_call: TRBV3-1/TRBV3-2
cdr3_nt: TGCGCCAGCAGCCAAGATCCTGGCGGGGAGCTGTTTTTT; cdr3_aa: CASSQDPGGELFF; clone_size: few; d_call: -; j_call: TRBJ2-2; v_call: TRBV4-1
cdr3_nt: TGCAGCGTTGAAGATGCGGGGCGAAGGGGCTACACCTTC; cdr3_aa: CSVEDAGRRGYTF; clone_size: -; d_call: -; j_call: TRBJ1-2; v_call: TRBV29-1
cdr3_nt: TGCGCCAGCAGTGAGCGGACAGGGAACACAGATACGCAGTATTTT; cdr3_aa: CASSERTGNTDTQYF; clone_size: -; d_call: TRBD1; j_call: TRBJ2-3; v_call: TRBV10-1
cdr3_nt: TGTGCCAGCAGTGAAGCATTTGGGCCAGATGCAGATACGCAGTATTTT; cdr3_aa: CASSEAFGPDADTQYF; clone_size: -; d_call: -; j_call: TRBJ2-3; v_call: TRBV6-1
cdr3_nt: TGTGCCAGCAGTGAAACCTATTTATCGCGGGAGGATGCAGATACGCAGTATTTT; cdr3_aa: CASSETYLSREDADTQYF; clone_size: -; d_call: TRBD2; j_call: TRBJ2-3; v_call: TRBV6-1
cdr3_nt: TGCGCCAGCAGCCTGGACAGGGGTAGCAATCAGCCCCAGCATTTT; cdr3_aa: CASSLDRGSNQPQHF; clone_size: -; d_call: TRBD1; j_call: TRBJ1-5; v_call: TRBV5-1
cdr3_nt: TGTGCCAGCAGTTTATGGGGCCCGGCTGAAGCTTTCTTT; cdr3_aa: CASSLWGPAEAFF; clone_size: -; d_call: -; j_call: TRBJ1-1; v_call: TRBV28
cdr3_nt: TGTGCCAGCAGCTCGGTAAACACTGAAGCTTTCTTT; cdr3_aa: CASSSVNTEAFF; clone_size: -; d_call: -; j_call: TRBJ1-1; v_call: TRBV7-9
cdr3_nt: TGTGCCAGTAGTCCCCAACAGGGCGGGGGGACCCAGTACTTC; cdr3_aa: CASSPQQGGGTQYF; clone_size: -; d_call: -; j_call: TRBJ2-5; v_call: TRBV19
cdr3_nt: TGTGCCAGTAGTATCGGGGGGTCAGGTGAGCAGTTCTTC; cdr3_aa: CASSIGGSGEQFF; clone_size: -; d_call: TRBD2; j_call: TRBJ2-1; v_call: TRBV19
cdr3_nt: TGTGCCAGTATAGGGACAGGGGACACGCGATCCACTGAAGCTTTCTTT; cdr3_aa: CASIGTGDTRSTEAFF; clone_size: -; d_call: TRBD1; j_call: TRBJ1-1; v_call: TRBV19
cdr3_nt: TGTGCCAGCAGTTTTTACGGTACTGAAGCTTTCTTT; cdr3_aa: CASSFYGTEAFF; clone_size: -; d_call: -; j_call: TRBJ1-1; v_call: TRBV12-3/TRBV12-4
cdr3_nt: TGTGCTAGCAGCTTGCGGAAGAACACTGAAGCTTTCTTT; cdr3_aa: CASSLRKNTEAFF; clone_size: -; d_call: -; j_call: TRBJ1-1; v_call: TRBV7-7
cdr3_nt: TGCGCCAGCAGCTTGGCCGCGAACACTGAAGCTTTCTTT; cdr3_aa: CASSLAANTEAFF; clone_size: -; d_call: -; j_call: TRBJ1-1; v_call: TRBV5-1
cdr3_nt: TGTGCCAGCAGCACCCAGACAGGGGGAAATTCACCCCTCCACTTT; cdr3_aa: CASSTQTGGNSPLHF; clone_size: -; d_call: TRBD1; j_call: TRBJ1-6; v_call: TRBV9
cdr3_nt: TGTGCCATCAGTGACGATCCCGGAGATACGCAGTATTTT; cdr3_aa: CAISDDPGDTQYF; clone_size: -; d_call: -; j_call: TRBJ2-3; v_call: TRBV10-3
cdr3_nt: TGTGCCAGCACCGTGATTCGAGGGCAAGGAGAAAAACTGTTTTTT; cdr3_aa: CASTVIRGQGEKLFF; clone_size: -; d_call: -; j_call: TRBJ1-4; v_call: TRBV5-5
cdr3_nt: TGTGCCAGCAGTTACCGTGGACTAGCGGGAACCCGGGGGGGTTACAATGAGCAGTTCTTC; cdr3_aa: CASSYRGLAGTRGGYNEQFF; clone_size: once; d_call: TRBD2; j_call: TRBJ2-1; v_call: TRBV6-2/TRBV6-3
cdr3_nt: TGCGCCAGCTCAGAGGGACCCGATTTGGTAGACGAGCAGTACTTC; cdr3_aa: CASSEGPDLVDEQYF; clone_size: few; d_call: -; j_call: TRBJ2-7; v_call: TRBV10-1
cdr3_nt: TGTGCCAGCAGCTCTTACAGGGCGACTGAAGCTTTCTTT; cdr3_aa: CASSSYRATEAFF; clone_size: -; d_call: -; j_call: TRBJ1-1; v_call: TRBV13
cdr3_nt: TGTGCCAGCAGCGTAGCAGGGAGTGCGGAAAAACTGTTTTTT; cdr3_aa: CASSVAGSAEKLFF; clone_size: -; d_call: -; j_call: TRBJ1-4; v_call: TRBV9
cdr3_nt: TGTGCCAGCAGCCTTACACCGAACACTGAAGCTTTCTTT; cdr3_aa: CASSLTPNTEAFF; clone_size: -; d_call: -; j_call: TRBJ1-1; v_call: TRBV2
cdr3_nt: TGTGCCAGTAGTCCCCTCGGAAGGGGTGAAGCTTTCTTT; cdr3_aa: CASSPLGRGEAFF; clone_size: -; d_call: -; j_call: TRBJ1-1; v_call: TRBV19
cdr3_nt: TGTGCCAGCAGTCAGGGTGGGAATTCACCCCTCCACTTT; cdr3_aa: CASSQGGNSPLHF; clone_size: few; d_call: -; j_call: TRBJ1-6; v_call: TRBV6-5
cdr3_nt: TGTGCCAGCAGTGAAGAAGGGATCGAGCAGTTCTTC; cdr3_aa: CASSEEGIEQFF; clone_size: -; d_call: -; j_call: TRBJ2-1; v_call: TRBV2
cdr3_nt: TGTGCCAGCTCACCAGATAGCTTCGCTGGCTACACCTTC; cdr3_aa: CASSPDSFAGYTF; clone_size: few; d_call: -; j_call: TRBJ1-2; v_call: TRBV18
cdr3_nt: TGTGCCAGCAGCGGAGTACCGGGACAGACTCCTAATAATCAGCCCCAGCATTTT; cdr3_aa: CASSGVPGQTPNNQPQHF; clone_size: -; d_call: TRBD1; j_call: TRBJ1-5; v_call: TRBV7-4
cdr3_nt: TGTGCCAGCATTACAGGGGATGGCTACACCTTC; cdr3_aa: CASITGDGYTF; clone_size: -; d_call: TRBD1; j_call: TRBJ1-2; v_call: TRBV6-5
cdr3_nt: TGTGCCAGCAGCTCCCCCTTATCAGGGGCCTACGAGCAGTACTTC; cdr3_aa: CASSSPLSGAYEQYF; clone_size: few; d_call: -; j_call: TRBJ2-7; v_call: TRBV7-8
cdr3_nt: TGTGCCAGCAGTCGAGGACAGGGTCCGGACAATCAGCCCCAGCATTTT; cdr3_aa: CASSRGQGPDNQPQHF; clone_size: -; d_call: TRBD1; j_call: TRBJ1-5; v_call: TRBV6-6
cdr3_nt: TGTGCCAGCAGCCTGACAGGGAACACTGAAGCTTTCTTT; cdr3_aa: CASSLTGNTEAFF; clone_size: once; d_call: -; j_call: TRBJ1-1; v_call: TRBV7-9
cdr3_nt: TGCGCCAGCAGCTTCTTCCTTGTCCGAGGCTCTGGAAACACCATATATTTT; cdr3_aa: CASSFFLVRGSGNTIYF; clone_size: -; d_call: -; j_call: TRBJ1-3; v_call: TRBV5-1
cdr3_nt: TGTGCCAGCAGTGCCCCCGTGGACTATGGCTACACCTTC; cdr3_aa: CASSAPVDYGYTF; clone_size: -; d_call: -; j_call: TRBJ1-2; v_call: TRBV12-3/TRBV12-4